This section outlines one TCR beta chain sequence together with its context. Its specificity is not known. Germline CDR1 MNHNS, CDR2 SASEGT. Trimming shortened V by 6 bases and J by 0 bases, and 11 bases separated the two germline ends. This CDR3 has 14 residues. Patients with autoimmune history or systemic immunosuppression were excluded. This entry comes from a study of OX40 agonist ivuxolimab in advanced cancers. Overall study: Hepatocellular carcinoma, melanoma, renal cell or head and neck cancer affected the dose-escalation patients.

Repertoires were generated with immunoSEQ multiplex PCR, while TCRdb's copy carries only in-frame clones and drops some. The sample shows 90,000 or so clones, 90% to 95% of them seen only once. Study-wide results and limits: It was not determined which antigens were specifically recognized by the peripheral T cells that had undergone clonal expansion. CD8+ T cells averaged more expanded clones than CD4+.

V and J are TRBV6-1 and TRBJ1-2, with a tentative D call TRBD1 (6 bases). The sequencing used CD4+ or CD8+ T cells sorted from blood, collected in a trial of the OX40 agonist ivuxolimab. This receptor was obtained from an adult with an advanced solid tumor such as melanoma, head and neck, liver or kidney cancer. The CDR3 coding sequence is TGTGCCAGCAGGAAGGGGGTAGCTAACTATGGCTACACCTTC. Translated: CASRKGVANYGYTF.